The 5 T cell receptor beta chains reported below all come from one sample, sequenced in a study of monozygotic twins with cystic fibrosis. TCRdb's copy holds only in-frame clones and misses some; the assay was immunoSEQ multiplex PCR. Of approximately 27,000 clones in the sample, 90% were seen once. The material sequenced was blood. All receptors come from a girl aged 2 to 10 with cystic fibrosis.

This clone was detected only a few times. V is TRBV23-1 and J is TRBJ1-1, with D possibly being TRBD1 (5 bases). TRBV23-1 is sorted into the ORF group, with uncertain function. The V end lost 0 bases, the J end lost 11 bases, and 19 bases lay between the germline ends. The CDR3 extends over 15 amino acids. CDR3: CASSQSALRALGAFF. As DNA, the CDR3 is TGCGCCAGCAGTCAATCGGCACTCAGGGCTCTAGGGGCTTTCTTT.

The V and J genes are TRBV30 and TRBJ2-2, with 8 bases fitting TRBD2. CDR1 is GTSNPN, CDR2 SVGIG, per germline (reference sequence). The CDR3 is 15 amino acids. The V segment lost 2 bases and the J segment 6 bases; nucleotides outside the gene matches: 8. The CDR3 sequence is CAWSPAGGMAGELFF. As DNA, the CDR3 is TGTGCCTGGAGTCCGGCGGGGGGTATGGCCGGGGAGCTGTTTTTT.

The chain combines TRBV5-1 with TRBJ1-1; D gene unclear. There are 13 residues in the CDR3. The germline CDR1 and CDR2 sequences are SGHRS and YFSETQ. The germline V and J ends were trimmed by 5 bases and 7 bases, with 15 bases remaining between them. The DNA of the CDR3 is TGCGCCAGCAGATCCCGTGGGCCCAGTGAAGCTTTCTTT. This sequence encodes CASRSRGPSEAFF.

The chain recombines TRBV7-2 with TRBJ2-7; perhaps D is TRBD1 or TRBD2 (5 bases each). Trimming removed 5 bases from V and 3 bases from J, with 14 bases in between. The CDR3 has 14 residues. Germline V gene lookup returns CDR1 SGHTA and CDR2 FQGNSA. This CDR3 reads CASSPQRGDYEQYF. The CDR3 DNA follows: TGTGCCAGCAGCCCTCAACGGGGCGACTACGAGCAGTACTTC.

The chain is built from TRBV5-4 and TRBJ1-6, with 11 bases aligning to TRBD1. This CDR3 spans 17 amino acids. The V gene's germline CDR1 is SGHNT and CDR2 YYREEE (reference sequence). The V segment lost 0 bases and the J segment 10 bases; nucleotides outside the gene matches: 9. The CDR3 coding sequence is TGTGCCAGCAGCTTGGGCCGGGACAGGGGGACGGGCTCACCCCTCCACTTT. Encoded protein: CASSLGRDRGTGSPLHF.